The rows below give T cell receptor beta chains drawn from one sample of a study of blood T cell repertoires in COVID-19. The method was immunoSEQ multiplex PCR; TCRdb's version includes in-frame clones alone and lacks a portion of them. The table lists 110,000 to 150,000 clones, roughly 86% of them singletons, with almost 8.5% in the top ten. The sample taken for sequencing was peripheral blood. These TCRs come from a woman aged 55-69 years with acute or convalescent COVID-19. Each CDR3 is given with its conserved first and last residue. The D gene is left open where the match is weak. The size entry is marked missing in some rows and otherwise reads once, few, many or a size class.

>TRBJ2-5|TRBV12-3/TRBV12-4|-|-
TGTGCCAGCAATAGACAGTCTGCTGGGACCCAGTACTTC
CASNRQSAGTQYF
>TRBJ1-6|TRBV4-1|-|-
TGCGCCAGCAGCCAAGCGGACGGCCGAGGGAATTCACCCCTCCACTTT
CASSQADGRGNSPLHF
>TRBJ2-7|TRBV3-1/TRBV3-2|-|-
TGTGCCAGCAGCCAAGACGCCTACGAGCAGTACTTC
CASSQDAYEQYF
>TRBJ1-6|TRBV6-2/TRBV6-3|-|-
TGTGCCAGCAGTATCACAGGCGGGAGCTCCTATAATTCACCCCTCCACTTT
CASSITGGSSYNSPLHF
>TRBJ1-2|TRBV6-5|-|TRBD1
TGTGCCAGCAGTTACTTGGGACAGGGTGCTAACTATGGCTACACCTTC
CASSYLGQGANYGYTF
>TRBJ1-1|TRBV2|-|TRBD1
TGTGCCAGCAGTGAGAGGGGGCTGGAAGCTTTCTTT
CASSERGLEAFF
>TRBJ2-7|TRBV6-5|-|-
TGTGCCAGCAGCCGACCAGGGGCTGGTGAGCAGTACTTC
CASSRPGAGEQYF
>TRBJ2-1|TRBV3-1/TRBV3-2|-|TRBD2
TGTGCCAGCAGCCTTACTCCGGGACTAGCGGGGGCCGGCTACAATGAGCAGTTCTTC
CASSLTPGLAGAGYNEQFF
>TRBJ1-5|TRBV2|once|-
TGTGCCAGCAGTGAACAGGTTTACAGGAGCAATCAGCCCCAGCATTTT
CASSEQVYRSNQPQHF
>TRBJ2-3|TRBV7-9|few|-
TGTGCCAGCAGCTTAGGTCTAGTCGCAGATACGCAGTATTTT
CASSLGLVADTQYF
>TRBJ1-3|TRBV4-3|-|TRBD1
TGCGCCAGCAGCCAAGAAACAGGGGCCTTCTCTGGAAACACCATATATTTT
CASSQETGAFSGNTIYF
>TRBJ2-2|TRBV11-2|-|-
TGTGCCAGCAGCTTGATAGCGACTAGAAACACCGGGGAGCTGTTTTTT
CASSLIATRNTGELFF
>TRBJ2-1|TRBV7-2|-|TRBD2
TGTGCCAGCAGCTTAGCGGAGACTAGCGGGGTTACTAATGAGCAGTTCTTC
CASSLAETSGVTNEQFF
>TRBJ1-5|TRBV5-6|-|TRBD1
TGTGCCAGCAGCGTTCGGACAGGGTACAATCAGCCCCAGCATTTT
CASSVRTGYNQPQHF
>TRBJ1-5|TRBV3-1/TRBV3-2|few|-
TGTGCCAGCAGCCAATCTGCAGGTCCACATCAGCCCCAGCATTTT
CASSQSAGPHQPQHF
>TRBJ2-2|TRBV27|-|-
TGTGCCAGCAGTTTCATTTACACAGGGAGGGCCGGGGAGCTGTTTTTT
CASSFIYTGRAGELFF
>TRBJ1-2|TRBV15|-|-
TGTGCCACCAGCAGAGGCCGGGAGGTGCTGGGCTATGGCTACACCTTC
CATSRGREVLGYGYTF
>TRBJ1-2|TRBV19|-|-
TGTGCCAGTAGTATTCTCCAGGGGTTCTATGGCTACACCTTC
CASSILQGFYGYTF
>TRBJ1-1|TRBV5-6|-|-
TGTGCCAGCAGCTTGTCGCTGGACCCTACCAGGGACACTGAAGCTTTCTTT
CASSLSLDPTRDTEAFF
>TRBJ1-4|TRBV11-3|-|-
TGTGCCAGCAGCTTTAGCGCCTCGGGTTCCGAAAAACTGTTTTTT
CASSFSASGSEKLFF
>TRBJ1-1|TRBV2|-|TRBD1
TGTGCCAGCAGTTCCCGCCCCCCACACAGGGGCGGCACTGAAGCTTTCTTT
CASSSRPPHRGGTEAFF
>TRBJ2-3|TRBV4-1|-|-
TGCGCCAGCAGCCCTAAGGGGCAAACTAGCACAGATACGCAGTATTTT
CASSPKGQTSTDTQYF
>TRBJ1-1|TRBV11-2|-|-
TGTGCCAGCAGCTTAGTGGGGGGGGCAGAAGCTTTCTTT
CASSLVGGAEAFF
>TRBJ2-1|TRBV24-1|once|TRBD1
TGTGCCACCAGTGACCGATCAGGGACAGGGAGCTACAATGAGCAGTTCTTC
CATSDRSGTGSYNEQFF
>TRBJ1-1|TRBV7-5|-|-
TGTGCCAGAAGCTCCCAGACAGGGGCGAACACTGAAGCTTTCTTT
CARSSQTGANTEAFF
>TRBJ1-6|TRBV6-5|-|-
TGTGCCAGCAGTTACTCCGCAGGGACTGATTCACCCCTCCACTTT
CASSYSAGTDSPLHF
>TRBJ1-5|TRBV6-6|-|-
TGTGCCAGCAGGAACGGACAGAAGAATCAGCCCCAGCATTTT
CASRNGQKNQPQHF
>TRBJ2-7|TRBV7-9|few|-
TGTGCCAGCAGCTGGGGACTGTACGAGCAGTACTTC
CASSWGLYEQYF
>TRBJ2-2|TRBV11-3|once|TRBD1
TGTGCCAGCAGCTCCCTGGGGACAGGGACCGGGGAGCTGTTTTTT
CASSSLGTGTGELFF
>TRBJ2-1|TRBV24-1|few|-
TGTGCCACCAGTGATCTCTTGTATCCTGAGCAGTTCTTC
CATSDLLYPEQFF
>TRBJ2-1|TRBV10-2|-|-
TGCGCCAGCACGGGAGCGGGCCCCTACAATGAGCAGTTCTTC
CASTGAGPYNEQFF